These 27 T cell receptor beta chains were sequenced from one sample in a study of post-analysis software for immune sequencing data. Prepared libraries of TCR beta cDNA carried unique molecular identifiers. TCRdb reprocessed the PCR reads via MiXCR and lists one record per CDR3 protein. The sample lists about 160,000 distinct CDR3 sequences, around 36% occurring once. Sequences were derived from blood, sampled after autologous hematopoietic stem cell transplantation. The receptor set was obtained from a girl aged 10-17 years with multiple sclerosis.

The V gene is TRBV19, the J gene TRBJ1-5; D perhaps matches TRBD1 (5 bases). The germline V and J ends were trimmed by 7 bases and 2 bases, with 12 bases remaining between them. Germline V gene sequence: CDR1 LNHDA, CDR2 SQIVND (reference sequence). This CDR3 region has 14 residues. The CDR3: CASNQGWGNQPQHF. Here the CDR3 DNA reads TGTGCCAGTAACCAGGGATGGGGCAATCAGCCCCAGCATTTT. Looking up the rest from reference TRBV19 and TRBJ1-5 gives the full variable domain: DGGITQSPKYLFRKEGQNVTLSCEQNLNHDAMYWYRQDPGQGLRLIYYSQIVNDFQKGDIAEGYSVSREKKESFPLTVTSAQKNPTAFYLCASNQGWGNQPQHFGDGTRLSIL.

The sample holds a few counts of this clonotype. The J gene is TRBJ2-3, the V gene TRBV5-1, with D possibly matching TRBD2 (5 bases). The CDR3 is made up of 15 amino acids. From germline, CDR1 is SGHRS and CDR2 YFSETQ. Trimming took off 1 base at V and 2 bases at J, with 11 bases between the two ends. The CDR3 nucleotides read TGCGCCAGCAGCTTGCGGGGTGGCGCCACAGATACGCAGTATTTT. As protein: CASSLRGGATDTQYF.

Comments on this clonotype: The conserved phenylalanine or tryptophan is not found at the CDR3 terminus, so this likely reflects a read error. The chain is built from TRBV5-6 and TRBJ1-2, with a possible D match to TRBD1 (5 bases). Trimming cost V 4 bases and J 7 bases, with 17 bases left between them. CDR3 length: 14 residues. The germline V gene encodes CDR1 SGHDT and CDR2 YYEEEE. The CDR3 spells CASSPPGTDIGYTC. The DNA for the CDR3 is TGTGCCAGCAGCCCGCCTGGGACGGACATTGGCTACACCTGC.

The J gene is TRBJ2-1, the V gene TRBV27, with TRBD2 matching 9 bases. The length of the CDR3 is 19 residues. Per germline, CDR1 MNHEY and CDR2 SMNVEV (reference sequence). The V gene end was trimmed by 5 bases and the J gene end by 2 bases; junction bases not matched to a gene: 16. The CDR3 reads CASSAGGILAGVAYNEQFF. DNA for the CDR3: TGTGCCAGCAGTGCCGGTGGGATCTTAGCGGGAGTAGCCTACAATGAGCAGTTCTTC.

The chain joins TRBV30 to TRBJ1-1; no clear D. The length of the CDR3 is 13 residues. CDR1 is GTSNPN, CDR2 SVGIG, per germline (reference sequence). V lost 1 base and J lost 2, with 8 bases in between. The chain's CDR3 is CAWSEHYNTEAFF. In nucleotides, the CDR3 is TGTGCCTGGAGTGAACATTACAACACTGAAGCTTTCTTT.

The chain is built from TRBV4-1 and TRBJ2-5; 8 positions agree with TRBD1. Judging by the DNA end, TRBJ2-7 fits better; the J call may be wrong. Looked up from germline, CDR1 is MGHRA and CDR2 is YSYEKL. The CDR3 covers 16 residues. The CDR3: CASSLSGGFHVDEQYF. For the CDR3, the DNA is TGCGCCAGCAGCTTGTCAGGGGGCTTTCACGTCGACGAGCAGTACTTC.

This rearrangement joins TRBV5-1 to TRBJ2-5, with TRBD2 matching 9 bases. The germline gives CDR1 SGHRS, CDR2 YFSETQ. V shed 4 bases, J shed 7 bases, and the junction held 5 bases outside the gene matches. The CDR3 sequence is 13 residues long. CDR3 in amino acids: CASSGTSTLTQYF. CDR3 bases: TGCGCCAGCAGCGGGACTAGCACCCTGACCCAGTACTTC.

This clonotype was detected many times. V gene TRBV27 combines with J gene TRBJ1-2; TRBD1 might be the D (5 bases). CDR1 and CDR2 (germline): MNHEY, SMNVEV (reference sequence). This CDR3 region has 14 residues. The germline V and J ends were trimmed by 6 bases and 7 bases, with 18 bases remaining between them. In nucleotides, the CDR3 is TGTGCCAGCAGCGAAGGGTGGGGCCAGGCTGGCTACACCTTC. This codes for CASSEGWGQAGYTF.

This clonotype was counted only a few times. This rearrangement joins TRBV6-6 to TRBJ2-2; 7 nucleotides align to TRBD2. Trimming at V came to 5 bases and at J to 3 bases, leaving 3 bases not matched to a gene. This CDR3 region has 14 residues. Germline-derived CDR1 and CDR2 are MNHNY and SVGAGI (reference sequence). CDR3: CASSVTSYTGELFF. The CDR3 DNA follows: TGTGCCAGCAGTGTGACTAGCTACACCGGGGAGCTGTTTTTT.

The CDR3 bases are TGTGCCACCAGTTTGATAGTAGCGGGAGTCGGGGAGACCCAGTACTTC. This translates into CATSLIVAGVGETQYF. The chain is built from TRBV24-1 and TRBJ2-5; 9 positions agree with TRBD2. Germline-derived CDR1 and CDR2 are KGHDR and SFDVKD. J gave up 5 bases and V 6 bases, and 12 bases lay outside the gene matches. The CDR3 has 16 amino acids.

V gene TRBV15 combines with J gene TRBJ1-5; D gene uncertain. The CDR3 runs 14 residues. Germline loops: CDR1 LNHNV, CDR2 YYDKDF (reference sequence). The V end lost 1 base, the J end lost 6 bases, and 10 bases lay between the germline ends. Here the CDR3 reads CATSRGEGFQPQHF. The CDR3 region has the DNA TGTGCCACCAGCAGAGGAGAAGGGTTTCAGCCCCAGCATTTT.

At least ten counts were recorded for this clonotype. This chain links TRBV6-6 with TRBJ2-7, with 12 bases identical to TRBD2. Looked up from germline, CDR1 is MNHNY and CDR2 is SVGAGI (reference sequence). V was clipped by 10 bases and J by 2 bases; unmatched bases: 9. The CDR3 has 15 residues. The CDR3: CATAGRTSGAYEQYF. As DNA, the CDR3 is TGTGCCACCGCCGGGCGGACTAGCGGGGCCTACGAGCAGTACTTC.

On this clonotype itself: The junction does not match germline at one end; this may be a read error. The chain joins TRBV20-1 to TRBJ2-1; D not certain. Looked up from germline, CDR1 is DFQATT and CDR2 is SNEGSKA (reference sequence). This CDR3 has 14 amino acids. The CDR3: CSASGRWAYNEQFF. In DNA, the CDR3 is TGCAGTGCCTCCGGAAGGTGGGCCTACAATGAACAGTTCTTC.

Only a few counts were recorded for this clonotype. The V and J genes are TRBV7-9 and TRBJ2-7; 10 nucleotides align to TRBD1. Germline values: CDR1 SEHNR, CDR2 FQNEAQ (reference sequence). V was pared by 5 bases and J by 0 bases, with 10 bases of the junction left unmatched. The CDR3 spans 17 residues. CDR3 amino acids: CASSPTPGQGTSYEQYF. The CDR3 DNA reads as TGTGCCAGCAGCCCGACCCCGGGACAGGGGACCTCCTACGAGCAGTACTTC.

Of note for this clonotype: The junction shows a germline mismatch at one end, possibly a read error. The chain links TRBV28 to TRBJ2-6; D may be TRBD1 (5 bases). This CDR3 spans 16 amino acids. The germline V gene encodes CDR1 MDHEN and CDR2 SYDVKM. The CDR3 bases are TGTGCCAGCAGTTTATTGACATCCTCTGGGGCCAACGTCCCGACTTTC. Translating gives CASSLLTSSGANVPTF.

In its sample, this clonotype was seen a few times. The rearrangement links TRBV6-5 to TRBJ2-7; D not resolved. CDR3 length: 14 residues. The germline V gene has CDR1 MNHEY and CDR2 SVGAGI. V was pared by 0 bases and J by 0 bases, with 6 bases between. The CDR3 sequence: CASSYSKVSYEQYF. The CDR3 DNA is TGTGCCAGCAGTTACTCGAAGGTCTCCTACGAGCAGTACTTC.

The chain is built from TRBV13 and TRBJ1-5, with 7 bases matching TRBD1. V was pared by 4 bases and J by 2 bases, with 5 bases of the junction left unmatched. CDR1 and CDR2 (germline): PRHDT, FYEKMQ (reference sequence). The CDR3 has 15 amino acids. CDR3: CASSSTGQGNQPQHF. CDR3 nucleotides: TGTGCCAGCAGCTCGACAGGGCAGGGCAATCAGCCCCAGCATTTT.

The rearrangement links TRBV25-1 to TRBJ2-3, with D unresolved. The germline CDR1 and CDR2 sequences are MGHDK and SYGVNS. The germline V and J ends were trimmed by 3 bases and 3 bases, with 4 bases remaining between them. The CDR3 is 12 amino acids. Here the CDR3 DNA reads TGTGCCAGCAGTGATCCGACAGATACGCAGTATTTT. Residues: CASSDPTDTQYF.

The rearrangement uses TRBV11-2 and TRBJ1-6; possibly TRBD1 for D (6 bases). This CDR3 contains 14 residues. Germline V CDR1 and CDR2: SGHAT, FQNNGV. Trimming took off 4 bases at V and 3 bases at J, with 7 bases between the two ends. The CDR3 region has the DNA TGTGCCAGCAGCTCGACAGGCTATAATTCACCCCTCCACTTT. As protein: CASSSTGYNSPLHF.

This clonotype was counted a single time. V is TRBV4-1 and J is TRBJ2-1, with D uncertain. V dropped 0 bases and J dropped 6 bases, with 15 bases sitting between them. The germline CDR1 and CDR2 sequences are MGHRA and YSYEKL. CDR3 length equals 16 residues. The DNA of the CDR3 is TGCGCCAGCAGCCAAGATCCATGGCAGTTCCTCAATGAGCAGTTCTTC. Its translation: CASSQDPWQFLNEQFF.

This chain links TRBV7-9 with TRBJ2-3; 10 positions match TRBD1. The CDR3 loop spans 15 amino acids. Germline-derived CDR1 and CDR2 are SEHNR and FQNEAQ (reference sequence). V was pared by 3 bases and J by 4 bases, with 4 bases of the junction left unmatched. CDR3 bases: TGTGCCAGCAGCTTCTTGACAGGGGGCGCAGATACGCAGTATTTT. Protein sequence: CASSFLTGGADTQYF.

This clonotype was found a few times. This chain uses TRBV14 with TRBJ2-7; TRBD1 agrees at 7 bases. The CDR3 contains 15 residues. Germline V CDR1 and CDR2: SGHDN, FVKESK. With V trimmed by 1 base and J by 4 bases, 7 bases remained unmatched. DNA of the CDR3: TGTGCCAGCAGCCAAGGGCAGACAGGGATTTACGAGCAGTACTTC. Amino acids: CASSQGQTGIYEQYF.

V and J are TRBV28 and TRBJ1-2; tentatively, D is TRBD1 (6 bases). The V gene's germline CDR1 is MDHEN and CDR2 SYDVKM. The CDR3 is 13 amino acids. The V end was cut by 11 bases, the J end by 2 bases, with 15 bases between. The CDR3 here is CAAQRGKNYGYTF. CDR3 DNA: TGTGCCGCACAAAGGGGGAAGAACTATGGCTACACCTTC.

This sequence joins TRBV5-6 and TRBJ2-1; 7 nucleotides align to TRBD2. There are 12 residues in the CDR3. Germline lookup yields CDR1 SGHDT and CDR2 YYEEEE. J gave up 13 bases and V 0 bases, and 4 bases lay outside the gene matches. CDR3 residues: CASSLAGRVQFF. The CDR3 coding sequence is TGTGCCAGCAGCTTGGCAGGGAGGGTTCAGTTCTTC. Using reference TRBV5-6 and TRBJ2-1 for the parts outside the CDR3, the full variable domain is DAGVTQSPTHLIKTRGQQVTLRCSPKSGHDTVSWYQQALGQGPQFIFQYYEEEERQRGNFPDRFSGHQFPNYSSELNVNALLLGDSALYLCASSLAGRVQFFGPGTRLTVL.

The chain links TRBV12-3 or TRBV12-4 to TRBJ1-2, with unresolved D. The CDR3 is made up of 17 amino acids. With 3 bases removed from V and 0 bases from J, the gap between germline ends came to 17 bases. The CDR3 DNA reads as TGTGCCAGCAGTTTGTCCCTTGACTTACCTACTAACTATGGCTACACCTTC. It yields the protein CASSLSLDLPTNYGYTF.

The chain has TRBV5-6 and TRBJ1-2; D might be TRBD1 (5 bases). The V gene's germline CDR1 is SGHDT and CDR2 YYEEEE. Between the trimmed V and J ends, which lost 1 base and 6 bases, there was a span of 19 bases. The CDR3 runs 16 residues. The CDR3, as DNA: TGTGCCAGCAGCTTGAGAGGGACGGACGCTGGCCATGGCTACACCTTC. Amino acid sequence: CASSLRGTDAGHGYTF.

This rearrangement joins TRBV10-3 to TRBJ1-5, with no clear D. V dropped 2 bases and J dropped 11 bases, with 13 bases sitting between them. CDR3 length: 13 amino acids. Germline CDR1 is ENHRY and CDR2 is SYGVKD. The CDR3 DNA follows: TGTGCCATCAGTGAGGCTAGAGGAGAGACCCAGCATTTT. Its protein product is CAISEARGETQHF.